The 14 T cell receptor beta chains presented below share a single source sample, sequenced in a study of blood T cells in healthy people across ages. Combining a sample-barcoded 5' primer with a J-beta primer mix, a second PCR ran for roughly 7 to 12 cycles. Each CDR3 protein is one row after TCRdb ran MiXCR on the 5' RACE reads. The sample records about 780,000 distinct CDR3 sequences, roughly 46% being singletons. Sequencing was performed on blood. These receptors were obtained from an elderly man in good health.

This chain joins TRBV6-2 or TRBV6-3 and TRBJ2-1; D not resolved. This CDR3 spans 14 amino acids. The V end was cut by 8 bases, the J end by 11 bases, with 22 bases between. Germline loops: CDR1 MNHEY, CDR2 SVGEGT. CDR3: CASGFTDKQTKQFF. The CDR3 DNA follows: TGTGCCAGCGGGTTTACCGATAAACAGACCAAGCAGTTCTTC.

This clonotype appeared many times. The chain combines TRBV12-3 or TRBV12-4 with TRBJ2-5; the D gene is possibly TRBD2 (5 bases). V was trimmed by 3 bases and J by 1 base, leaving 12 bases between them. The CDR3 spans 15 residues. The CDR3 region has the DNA TGTGCCAGCAGTTTTGGACTTTACCTCCAAGAGACCCAGTACTTC. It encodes CASSFGLYLQETQYF.

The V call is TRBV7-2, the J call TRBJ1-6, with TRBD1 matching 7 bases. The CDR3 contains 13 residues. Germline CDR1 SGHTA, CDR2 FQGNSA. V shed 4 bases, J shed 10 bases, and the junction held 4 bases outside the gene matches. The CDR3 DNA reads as TGTGCCAGCAGCTACAGGGGCGACTCACCCCTCCACTTT. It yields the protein CASSYRGDSPLHF. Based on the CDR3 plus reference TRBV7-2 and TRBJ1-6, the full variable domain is GAGVSQSPSNKVTEKGKDVELRCDPISGHTALYWYRQSLGQGLEFLIYFQGNSAPDKSGLPSDRFSAERTGGSVSTLTIQRTQQEDSAVYLCASSYRGDSPLHFGNGTRLTVT.

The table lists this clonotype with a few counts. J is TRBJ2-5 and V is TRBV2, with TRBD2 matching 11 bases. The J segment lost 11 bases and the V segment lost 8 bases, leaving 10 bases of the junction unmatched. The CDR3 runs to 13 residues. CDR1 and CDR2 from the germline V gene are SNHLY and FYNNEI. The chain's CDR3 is CASPGLAGREQYF. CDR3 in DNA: TGTGCCAGCCCCGGACTAGCGGGCAGAGAGCAGTACTTC.

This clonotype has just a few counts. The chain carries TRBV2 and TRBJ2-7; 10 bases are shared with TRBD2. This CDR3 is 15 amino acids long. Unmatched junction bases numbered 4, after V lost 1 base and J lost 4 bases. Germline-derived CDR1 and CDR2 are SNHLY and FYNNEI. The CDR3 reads CASSEGVAGGYEQYF. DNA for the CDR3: TGTGCCAGCAGTGAAGGGGTAGCGGGAGGTTACGAGCAGTACTTC.

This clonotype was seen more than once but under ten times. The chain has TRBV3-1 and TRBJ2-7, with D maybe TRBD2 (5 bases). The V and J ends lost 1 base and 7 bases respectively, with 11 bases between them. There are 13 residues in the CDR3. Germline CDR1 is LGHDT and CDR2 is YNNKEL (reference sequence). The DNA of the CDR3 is TGTGCCAGCAGCCAAGGGAGGCCGGGGGAGCAGTACTTC. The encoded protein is CASSQGRPGEQYF.

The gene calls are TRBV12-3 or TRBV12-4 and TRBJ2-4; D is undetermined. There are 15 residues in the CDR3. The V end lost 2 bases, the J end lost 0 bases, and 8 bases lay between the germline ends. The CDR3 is CASSLLDLAKNIQYF. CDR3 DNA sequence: TGTGCCAGCAGTTTATTGGATTTAGCCAAAAACATTCAGTACTTC.

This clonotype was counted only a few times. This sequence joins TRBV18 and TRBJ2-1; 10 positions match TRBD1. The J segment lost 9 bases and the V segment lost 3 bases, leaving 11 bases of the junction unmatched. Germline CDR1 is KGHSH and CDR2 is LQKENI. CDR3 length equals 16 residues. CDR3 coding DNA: TGTGCCAGCTCACCGATGCAGGGACAGGGGCGTAGTGAGCAGTTCTTC. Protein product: CASSPMQGQGRSEQFF.

The CDR3 sequence: CASSPITGQGTNNYGYTF. The CDR3 DNA is TGTGCCAGCAGTCCCATTACGGGACAGGGAACCAATAACTATGGCTACACCTTC. The chain couples TRBV6-1 to TRBJ1-2; 9 bases align to TRBD1. The CDR3 covers 18 residues. The V and J ends lost 5 bases and 1 base, in that order; junction bases with no gene match: 14. The germline CDR1 and CDR2 sequences are MNHNS and SASEGT.

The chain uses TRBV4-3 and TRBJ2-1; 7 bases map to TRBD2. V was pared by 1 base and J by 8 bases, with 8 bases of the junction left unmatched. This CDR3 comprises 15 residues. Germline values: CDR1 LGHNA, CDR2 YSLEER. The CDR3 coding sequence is TGCGCCAGCAGCCAAGTCTGGGGGGGGAATGATGAGCAGTTCTTC. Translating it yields CASSQVWGGNDEQFF.

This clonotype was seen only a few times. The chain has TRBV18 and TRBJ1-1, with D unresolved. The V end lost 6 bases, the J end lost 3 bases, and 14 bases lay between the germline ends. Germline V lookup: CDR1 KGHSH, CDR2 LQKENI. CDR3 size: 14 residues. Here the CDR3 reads CASSPRSRDTEAFF. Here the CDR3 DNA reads TGTGCCAGCTCGCCCAGGTCCCGCGACACTGAAGCTTTCTTT.

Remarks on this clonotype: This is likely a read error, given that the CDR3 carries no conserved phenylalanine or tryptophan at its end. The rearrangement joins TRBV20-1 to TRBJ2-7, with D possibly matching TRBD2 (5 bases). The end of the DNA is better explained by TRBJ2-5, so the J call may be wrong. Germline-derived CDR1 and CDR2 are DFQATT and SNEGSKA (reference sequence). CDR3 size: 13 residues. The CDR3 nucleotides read TGCAGTGCTATCGCCTCGGGGCAAGAGACCCAGTACTGC. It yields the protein CSAIASGQETQYC.

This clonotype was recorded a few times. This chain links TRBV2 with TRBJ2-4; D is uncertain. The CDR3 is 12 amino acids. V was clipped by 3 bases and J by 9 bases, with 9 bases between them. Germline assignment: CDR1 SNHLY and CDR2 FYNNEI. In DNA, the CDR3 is TGTGCCAGCAGTGATCACAGTACCATTCAGTACTTC. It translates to CASSDHSTIQYF.

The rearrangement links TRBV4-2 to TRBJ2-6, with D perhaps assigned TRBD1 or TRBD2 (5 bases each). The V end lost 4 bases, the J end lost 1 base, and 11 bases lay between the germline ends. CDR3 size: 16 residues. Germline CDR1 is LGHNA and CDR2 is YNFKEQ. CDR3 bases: TGTGCCAGCAGCCTGGGGGAAGGATCTGGGGCCAACGTCCTGACTTTC. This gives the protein CASSLGEGSGANVLTF.